The TCR beta chain described here comes from a study of blood T cells in healthy people across ages. Study-wide background: Capture by template switching was about one barcoded beta molecule per two T cells.

This CDR3 is built from 17 residues. Unmatched junction bases numbered 11, after V lost 5 bases and J lost 8 bases. CDR1 and CDR2 (germline): SGHTA, FQGTGA. Alongside a J-beta primer mix, a sample-barcoded 5' primer served in a second PCR lasting roughly 7 to 12 cycles. One entry per CDR3 protein results from TCRdb running MiXCR on the 5' RACE reads. The sample consists of 1.5 million to 2 million distinct CDR3 sequences, about 35% of them appearing once. No fewer than 7 million PBMCs went into each sample. The specimen sequenced was blood. This chain connects TRBV7-3 to TRBJ2-1, with TRBD2 matching over 14 bases. The TCR was taken from a woman between 25 and 40 years old in good health. The DNA for the CDR3 is TGTGCCAGCAGCCCCTCAAGGGGACTAGCGGGAGAGGATGAGCAGTTCTTC. It specifies CASSPSRGLAGEDEQFF. The whole variable domain, filled in from reference TRBV7-3 and TRBJ2-1, reads GAGVSQTPSNKVTEKGKYVELRCDPISGHTALYWYRQSLGQGPEFLIYFQGTGAADDSGLPNDRFFAVRPEGSVSTLKIQRTERGDSAVYLCASSPSRGLAGEDEQFFGPGTRLTVL.